These T cell receptor beta chains were read from a single sample in a study of identical twins. TCRdb processed the 5' RACE reads anew with MiXCR; each CDR3 protein has one entry. This table holds 200,000 to 250,000 distinct CDR3 sequences, about 12% found once. The same data also went into a second study, on yellow fever vaccine responses in identical twins.

Sequences were obtained from memory (CD45RO+) T cells sorted from blood. The source of these receptors is a woman aged 18-29 years in good health. Each CDR3 is given with its conserved first and last residue. Fields, in order: CDR3 length, V gene, D gene, clone size, J gene, CDR3 protein, CDR3 DNA. D genes are given only for firm matches. Not all rows give a size; the values are once, few, many and, for expanded clones, a class.

15	TRBV4-1	.	.	TRBJ1-4	CASSQAVGETGKLFF	TGCGCCAGCAGCCAAGCGGTAGGGGAAACCGGAAAACTGTTTTTT
16	TRBV28	.	.	TRBJ2-2	CASTPPPTSNTRELFF	TGTGCCAGCACCCCGCCGCCGACATCGAACACCCGGGAGCTGTTTTTT
15	TRBV27	TRBD2	many	TRBJ2-2	CASSPTSGRGGELFF	TGTGCCAGCAGTCCTACTAGCGGGAGGGGTGGGGAGCTGTTTTTT
14	TRBV6-5	.	.	TRBJ1-2	CASSYSKANYGYTF	TGTGCCAGCAGTTACTCGAAGGCTAACTATGGCTACACCTTC
17	TRBV3-1	TRBD2	.	TRBJ2-5	CASSQGLAGGEVETQYF	TGTGCCAGCAGCCAGGGACTAGCGGGGGGGGAGGTGGAGACCCAGTACTTC
14	TRBV7-9	.	.	TRBJ1-6	CASSLGNYNSPLHF	TGTGCCAGCAGCTTAGGAAATTATAATTCACCCCTCCACTTT
14	TRBV28	.	few	TRBJ1-4	CASRGSARGFELFF	TGTGCCAGCAGGGGGTCGGCGAGGGGATTTGAACTGTTTTTT
14	TRBV18	TRBD1	few	TRBJ1-5	CASSPPGDREPQHF	TGTGCCAGCTCACCGCCCGGGGACAGGGAGCCCCAGCATTTT
14	TRBV3-1	TRBD1	many	TRBJ1-1	CASSYKTGGSEAFF	TGTGCCAGCAGCTATAAAACAGGGGGCTCGGAGGCTTTCTTT
15	TRBV6-1	TRBD1	few	TRBJ2-7	CASSTTMGQSNEQYF	TGTGCCAGCAGTACGACCATGGGACAGAGCAACGAGCAGTACTTC
14	TRBV5-1	.	many	TRBJ2-7	CASSLAGQVYEQYF	TGCGCCAGCAGCTTGGCCGGGCAGGTCTACGAGCAGTACTTC
13	TRBV29-1	.	few	TRBJ2-5	CSVGAGLGETQYF	TGCAGCGTTGGGGCAGGGCTGGGGGAGACCCAGTACTTC
15	TRBV11-2	.	many	TRBJ2-2	CASSFHPTDTGELFF	TGTGCCAGCAGCTTCCATCCCACAGACACCGGGGAGCTGTTTTTT
14	TRBV13	.	.	TRBJ2-7	CASSSALSSYEQYF	TGTGCCAGCAGCTCCGCCCTTAGCTCCTACGAGCAGTACTTC
15	TRBV27	.	few	TRBJ2-7	CASSLRDGSSYEQYF	TGTGCCAGCAGTTTACGGGACGGAAGCTCCTACGAGCAGTACTTC
14	TRBV20-1	.	few	TRBJ2-3	CSAGGLRGADTQYF	TGCAGTGCCGGGGGACTCAGGGGTGCAGATACGCAGTATTTT
16	TRBV28	TRBD2	few	TRBJ2-1	CASTIRGREGYNEQFF	TGTGCCAGCACCATTCGAGGGAGGGAGGGTTACAATGAGCAGTTCTTC
12	TRBV29-1	TRBD2	many	TRBJ2-7	CSGKSGSYEQYF	TGCAGCGGAAAAAGCGGGAGTTACGAGCAGTACTTC
18	TRBV27	TRBD2	.	TRBJ2-2	CASSRRTSGSGDTGELFF	TGTGCCAGCAGTCGGCGGACTAGCGGGAGCGGAGACACCGGGGAGCTGTTTTTT
15	TRBV14	TRBD2	.	TRBJ2-7	CASSQDSGRRNEQYF	TGTGCCAGCAGCCAAGATAGCGGGAGAAGGAACGAGCAGTACTTC
17	TRBV4-2	TRBD2	few	TRBJ2-3	CASSQDGRERPTDTQYF	TGTGCCAGCAGCCAAGATGGGCGGGAGAGGCCCACAGATACGCAGTATTTT
13	TRBV3-1	.	few	TRBJ2-1	CASSQGWDNEQFF	TGTGCCAGCAGCCAGGGGTGGGACAATGAGCAGTTCTTC
16	TRBV20-1	TRBD2	.	TRBJ2-2	CSARDLAGFFSGELFF	TGCAGTGCTAGAGATTTAGCGGGATTTTTTTCAGGGGAGCTGTTTTTT
12	TRBV24-1	.	.	TRBJ2-3	CATSGQGDTQYF	TGTGCCACCAGTGGGCAGGGAGATACGCAGTATTTT
15	TRBV4-2	.	.	TRBJ2-5	CASSRSRGGQETQYF	TGTGCCAGCAGCCGTTCCCGAGGGGGTCAAGAGACCCAGTACTTC